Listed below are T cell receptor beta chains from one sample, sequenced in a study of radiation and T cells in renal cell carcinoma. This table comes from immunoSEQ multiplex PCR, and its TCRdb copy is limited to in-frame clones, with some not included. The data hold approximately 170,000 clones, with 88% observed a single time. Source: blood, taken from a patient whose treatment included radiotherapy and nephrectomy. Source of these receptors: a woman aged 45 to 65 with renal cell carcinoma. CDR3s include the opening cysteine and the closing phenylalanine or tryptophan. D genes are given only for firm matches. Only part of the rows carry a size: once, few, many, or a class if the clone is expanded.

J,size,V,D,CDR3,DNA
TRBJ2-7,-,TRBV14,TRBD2,CASSQPSGTSDEQYF,TGTGCCAGCAGCCAACCCTCCGGGACTAGCGACGAGCAGTACTTC
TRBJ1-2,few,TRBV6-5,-,CASSSRTLHGYTF,TGTGCCAGCAGTTCAAGAACCCTACATGGCTACACCTTC
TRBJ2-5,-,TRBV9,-,CASSVREYQETQYF,TGTGCCAGCAGCGTGAGGGAGTACCAAGAGACCCAGTACTTC
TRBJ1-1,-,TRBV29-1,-,CSVMEGPGTEAFF,TGCAGCGTTATGGAGGGGCCCGGCACTGAAGCTTTCTTT
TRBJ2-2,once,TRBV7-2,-,CASSLGGSNTGELFF,TGTGCCAGCAGCTTAGGGGGTAGCAACACCGGGGAGCTGTTTTTT
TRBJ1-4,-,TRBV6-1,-,CASSEVQGEEKLFF,TGTGCCAGCAGTGAAGTCCAGGGTGAGGAAAAACTGTTTTTT
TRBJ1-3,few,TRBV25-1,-,CASTRWGDPNSGNTIYF,TGTGCCAGCACCCGGTGGGGGGACCCGAACTCTGGAAACACCATATATTTT
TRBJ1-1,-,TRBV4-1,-,CASSQVGRGKTEAFF,TGCGCCAGCAGCCAAGTCGGCAGGGGAAAGACTGAAGCTTTCTTT
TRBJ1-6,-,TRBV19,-,CASSWAASNSPLHF,TGTGCCAGTAGTTGGGCAGCAAGTAATTCACCCCTCCACTTT
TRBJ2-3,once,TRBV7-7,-,CASSLSRGERTQYF,TGTGCTAGCAGCTTATCTAGGGGGGAACGTACGCAGTATTTT
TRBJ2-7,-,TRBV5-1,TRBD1,CASSIPGTGSYEQYF,TGCGCCAGCAGCATCCCCGGGACAGGCTCCTACGAGCAGTACTTC
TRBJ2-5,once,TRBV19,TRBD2,CASSSTSGVQETQYF,TGTGCCAGTAGTAGTACTAGCGGGGTTCAAGAGACCCAGTACTTC
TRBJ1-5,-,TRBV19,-,CASSPPAGQPQHF,TGTGCCAGTAGTCCCCCGGCGGGTCAGCCCCAGCATTTT
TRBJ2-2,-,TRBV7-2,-,CASSPGPSGQNTGELFF,TGTGCCAGCAGCCCGGGCCCCAGCGGGCAGAACACCGGGGAGCTGTTTTTT
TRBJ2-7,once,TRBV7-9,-,CASSRAGTAYEQYF,TGTGCCAGCAGTCGGGCGGGGACGGCGTACGAGCAGTACTTC
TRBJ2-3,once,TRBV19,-,CASSINSATDTQYF,TGTGCCAGTAGTATAAACTCAGCCACAGATACGCAGTATTTT
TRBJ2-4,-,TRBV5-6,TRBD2,CASSPLGGGVAKNIQYF,TGTGCCAGCAGCCCCCTAGGCGGGGGGGTAGCCAAAAACATTCAGTACTTC
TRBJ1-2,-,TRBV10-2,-,CASSEAYRAGYTF,TGCGCCAGCAGTGAGGCTTACAGGGCTGGCTACACCTTC
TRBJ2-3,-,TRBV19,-,CASIATGLNTDTQYF,TGTGCCAGTATTGCAACCGGGCTAAACACAGATACGCAGTATTTT
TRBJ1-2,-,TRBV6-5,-,CASRPDGDYGYTF,TGTGCCAGCAGGCCCGACGGGGACTATGGCTACACCTTC
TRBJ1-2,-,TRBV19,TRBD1,CASSMTGEYGYTF,TGTGCCAGTAGTATGACAGGGGAGTATGGCTACACCTTC
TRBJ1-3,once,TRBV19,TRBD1,CASSPTGGGGNTIYF,TGTGCCAGTAGCCCAACAGGGGGCGGTGGAAACACCATATATTTT
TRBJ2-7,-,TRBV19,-,CASSIVGQTYEQYF,TGTGCCAGTAGTATCGTGGGCCAGACCTACGAGCAGTACTTC
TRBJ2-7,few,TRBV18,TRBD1,CASSPPGQGAYEQYF,TGTGCCAGCTCACCCCCGGGACAGGGGGCCTACGAGCAGTACTTC
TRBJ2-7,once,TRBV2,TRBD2,CASSVRAGGYEQYF,TGTGCCAGCAGCGTCCGGGCGGGGGGCTACGAGCAGTACTTC
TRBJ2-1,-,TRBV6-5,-,CASSHTGSGSNEQFF,TGTGCCAGCAGCCACACGGGGTCCGGGAGCAATGAGCAGTTCTTC
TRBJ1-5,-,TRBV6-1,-,CASSEAGGLRQPQHF,TGTGCCAGCAGTGAAGCGGGGGGGCTGCGGCAGCCCCAGCATTTT
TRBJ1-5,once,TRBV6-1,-,CASRVGVSQPQHF,TGTGCCAGCAGGGTCGGAGTTTCTCAGCCCCAGCATTTT
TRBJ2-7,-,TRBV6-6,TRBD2,CASRSDRGGLYEQYF,TGTGCCAGCCGATCCGATAGGGGAGGGCTATACGAGCAGTACTTC
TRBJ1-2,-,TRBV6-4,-,CASSPSPLGGYTF,TGTGCCAGCAGTCCCAGCCCCTTGGGGGGCTACACCTTC
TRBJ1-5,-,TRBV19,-,CASSIYRGAFGQPQHF,TGTGCCAGTAGTATTTATCGAGGGGCGTTCGGTCAGCCCCAGCATTTT
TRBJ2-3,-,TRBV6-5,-,CASKPGLTGDTQYF,TGTGCCAGCAAACCGGGACTCACAGGCGATACGCAGTATTTT
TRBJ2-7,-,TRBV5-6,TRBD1,CASSWDRDEQYF,TGTGCCAGCAGCTGGGACAGGGACGAGCAGTACTTC
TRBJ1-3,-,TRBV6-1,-,CASSERTLTTSGNTIYF,TGTGCCAGCAGTGAACGGACACTCACTACCTCTGGAAACACCATATATTTT
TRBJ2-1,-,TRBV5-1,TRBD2,CASSPGALAGVVNEQFF,TGCGCCAGCAGCCCGGGAGCGCTAGCGGGGGTAGTCAATGAGCAGTTCTTC
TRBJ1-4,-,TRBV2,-,CASITQGGEKLFF,TGTGCCAGCATAACTCAGGGTGGCGAAAAACTGTTTTTT
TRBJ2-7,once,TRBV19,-,CASSINRWGEQYF,TGTGCCAGTAGTATAAACCGCTGGGGCGAGCAGTACTTC
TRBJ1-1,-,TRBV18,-,CASSPLRAAGATATEAFF,TGTGCCAGCTCACCACTTAGGGCCGCGGGGGCCACCGCCACTGAAGCTTTCTTT
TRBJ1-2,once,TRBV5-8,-,CASSLPLGFNGYTF,TGTGCCAGCAGCTTGCCCCTGGGGTTTAATGGCTACACCTTC
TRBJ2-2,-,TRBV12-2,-,CASRLAEGAGELFF,TGTGCAAGTCGCTTAGCCGAGGGGGCGGGGGAGCTGTTTTTT
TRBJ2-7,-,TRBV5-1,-,CASSFDGGNYEQYF,TGCGCCAGCAGCTTCGATGGGGGAAACTACGAGCAGTACTTC
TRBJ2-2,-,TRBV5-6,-,CASSLKRSISRFPGELFF,TGTGCCAGCAGCTTAAAAAGATCCATATCACGCTTTCCGGGGGAGCTGTTTTTT
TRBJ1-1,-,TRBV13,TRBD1,CASSAGGQVNTEAFF,TGTGCCAGCAGCGCCGGAGGACAGGTGAACACTGAAGCTTTCTTT
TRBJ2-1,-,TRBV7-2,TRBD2,CASSFGGDNEQFF,TGTGCCAGCAGCTTCGGGGGGGACAATGAGCAGTTCTTC
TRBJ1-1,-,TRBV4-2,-,CASSGDRGMNTEAFF,TGTGCCAGCAGCGGAGATAGGGGCATGAACACTGAAGCTTTCTTT
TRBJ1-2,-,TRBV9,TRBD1,CASSADGQGIWGYTF,TGTGCCAGCAGCGCCGACGGACAGGGGATATGGGGCTACACCTTC
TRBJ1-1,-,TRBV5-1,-,CASSPGGNTEAFF,TGCGCCAGCAGCCCTGGGGGAAACACTGAAGCTTTCTTT
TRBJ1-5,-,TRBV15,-,CATSSRGPSNQPQHF,TGTGCCACCAGCAGTCGAGGACCTAGCAATCAGCCCCAGCATTTT
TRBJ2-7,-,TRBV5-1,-,CASRLKGDYEQYF,TGCGCCAGCAGGCTGAAGGGGGATTACGAGCAGTACTTC
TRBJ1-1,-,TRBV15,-,CATSRGWQGEAFF,TGTGCCACCAGCAGAGGTTGGCAGGGAGAAGCTTTCTTT
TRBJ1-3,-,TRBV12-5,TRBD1,CASGLDRSSGNTIYF,TGTGCTAGTGGCTTGGACAGGAGCTCTGGAAACACCATATATTTT
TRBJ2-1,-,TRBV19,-,CASSPWDSGTYNEQFF,TGTGCCAGTAGTCCCTGGGACTCCGGGACCTACAATGAGCAGTTCTTC
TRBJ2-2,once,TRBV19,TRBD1,CASSRDRVGSGELFF,TGTGCCAGTAGTAGGGACAGGGTAGGGTCCGGGGAGCTGTTTTTT
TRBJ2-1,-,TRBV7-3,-,CASSPTQGPYNEQFF,TGTGCCAGCAGTCCAACACAGGGCCCCTACAATGAGCAGTTCTTC
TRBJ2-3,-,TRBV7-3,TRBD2,CASSSPGTSGGTNTQYF,TGTGCCAGCAGCTCTCCCGGGACTAGCGGGGGGACTAATACGCAGTATTTT